Listed below are T cell receptor beta chains from one sample, sequenced in a study of OX40 agonist ivuxolimab in advanced cancers. Assay: immunoSEQ multiplex PCR; the TCRdb copy retains only in-frame clones and omits some. In the table there are approximately 41,000 clones, 80% to 90% of which are singletons. The starting material was CD4+ or CD8+ T cells sorted from blood, obtained in a trial of the OX40 agonist ivuxolimab. Receptors were obtained from an adult with an advanced solid tumor such as melanoma, head and neck, liver or kidney cancer. The CDR3 runs from the conserved cysteine through the conserved F or W. Each record gives: clone size, D gene, J gene, V gene, CDR3 DNA, CDR3 protein. D genes are given only for firm matches. Size values are once, few and many counts, or a class for expanded clones, and some rows have none.

. TRBD2 TRBJ2-5 TRBV5-8 TGTGCCAGCAGCGGGGGATCACTAGCGCGGTCGACCCAGTACTTC CASSGGSLARSTQYF
. TRBD1 TRBJ1-6 TRBV7-3 TGTGCCAGCAGCTTAATGGGAGGGGGCGGCTCACCCCTCCACTTT CASSLMGGGGSPLHF
. TRBD1 TRBJ1-5 TRBV10-1 TGCGCCAACCCGAGGACAGGGAATACGAGCAATCAGCCCCAGCATTTT CANPRTGNTSNQPQHF
. . TRBJ2-2 TRBV13 TGTGCCAGCAGCTTAAAAAAGCCCCCAGGGAACACCGGGGAGCTGTTTTTT CASSLKKPPGNTGELFF
once TRBD2 TRBJ2-5 TRBV5-5 TGTGCCAGCAGCCAGAACTTTGGACTAGCGGGGCTCCTCCAAGAGACCCAGTACTTC CASSQNFGLAGLLQETQYF
. TRBD2 TRBJ2-1 TRBV5-1 TGCGCCAGCAGCTTGAACGTAGCGGGGGGGCTCGGCAATGAGCAGTTCTTC CASSLNVAGGLGNEQFF
. . TRBJ2-4 TRBV2 TGTGCCAGCGGGGGCGGGGGCCGTGACATTCAGTACTTC CASGGGGRDIQYF
. . TRBJ2-7 TRBV11-2 TGTGCCAGCAGCTTAGGCGGGGCCCACTGGGACGAGCAGTACTTC CASSLGGAHWDEQYF
. . TRBJ2-7 TRBV2 TGTGCCAGCAGTGGGGGCCCGGCCCCTACCTACGAGCAGTACTTC CASSGGPAPTYEQYF
. . TRBJ2-1 TRBV11-2 TGTGCCAGCAGCTTATTGACAGCATACAATGAGCAGTTCTTC CASSLLTAYNEQFF
. . TRBJ2-5 TRBV15 TGTGCCACCAGCAGAGCGTCATCGGGGCAGGGGATGTACTTC CATSRASSGQGMYF